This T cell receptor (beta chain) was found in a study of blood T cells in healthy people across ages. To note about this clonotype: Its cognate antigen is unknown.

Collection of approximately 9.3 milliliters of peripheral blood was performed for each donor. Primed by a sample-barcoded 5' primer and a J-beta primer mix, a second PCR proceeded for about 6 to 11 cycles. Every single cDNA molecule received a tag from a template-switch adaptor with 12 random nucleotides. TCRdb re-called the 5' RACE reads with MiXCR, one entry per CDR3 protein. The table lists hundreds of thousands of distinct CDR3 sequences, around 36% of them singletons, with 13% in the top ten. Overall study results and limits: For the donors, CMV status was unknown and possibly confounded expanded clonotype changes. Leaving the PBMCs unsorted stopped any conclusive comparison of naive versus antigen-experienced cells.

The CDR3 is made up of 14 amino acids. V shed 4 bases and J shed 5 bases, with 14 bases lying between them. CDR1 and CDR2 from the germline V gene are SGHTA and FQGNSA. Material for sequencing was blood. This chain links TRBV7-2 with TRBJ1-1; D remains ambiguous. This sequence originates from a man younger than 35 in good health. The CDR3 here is CASSSSGSGTEAFF. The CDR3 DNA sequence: TGTGCCAGCAGCTCTTCGGGGTCGGGAACTGAAGCTTTCTTT.